Below, 16 T cell receptor beta chains from the same sample are listed, as sequenced in a study of tumor-infiltrating lymphocytes in primary liver carcinoma. Out of unsorted whole blood came the blood RNA, and germline DNA was extracted as well. Making TCR beta cDNA involved around 540 ng total RNA and a constant-region primer. Library construction for TCR beta comprised three nested multiplex PCR rounds performed with slightly modified ARM-PCR. Two initial PCR rounds of approximately 10 cycles each paired TRBV1-TRBV30 forward primers with a C-beta reverse primer. TCRdb redid the calling of the multiplex PCR reads with MiXCR, one entry per CDR3 protein. The sample includes about 300,000 distinct CDR3 sequences, approximately 65% of them seen just once. Sample: peripheral blood. All receptors derive from a man aged 40-49 years with primary liver carcinoma and hepatitis B virus infection.

This clonotype has just a few counts. The chain recombines TRBV4-1 with TRBJ2-3; D remains ambiguous. The CDR3 has 14 amino acids. V was shortened by 1 base and J by 11 bases, with 16 bases between the two germline ends. Germline CDR1 reads MGHRA; CDR2 reads YSYEKL. The DNA for the CDR3 is TGCGCCAGCAGCCAAGCTACTGACGGCCGTGGGCAGTATTTT. It codes for CASSQATDGRGQYF.

The count of this clonotype is one. This may come from a read error, since a much larger clone is one base off. V and J are TRBV6-6 and TRBJ1-4; 7 nucleotides match TRBD1. Germline CDR1 MNHNY, CDR2 SVGAGI (reference sequence). The CDR3 consists of 15 residues. This chain's CDR3 is CVSSSRDRVNEKLFF. The DNA of the CDR3 is TGTGTCAGCAGTTCACGGGACAGAGTTAATGAAAAACTGTTTTTT.

The DNA for the CDR3 is TGTGCCAGCAGTCGAAGCACAGGGTTAGTCGAAAAACTGTTTTTT. Its translation: CASSRSTGLVEKLFF. This rearrangement joins TRBV7-8 to TRBJ1-4, with a tentative D call TRBD1 (6 bases). Germline lookup yields CDR1 SGHVS and CDR2 FQNEAQ. This CDR3 has 15 amino acids. V was clipped by 6 bases and J by 8 bases, with 19 bases between them.

Worth noting for this clonotype: A much larger clone differs by one base, so this may be a read error. The rearrangement links TRBV10-3 to TRBJ2-1, with 7 bases aligning to TRBD1. Trimming cost V 5 bases and J 7 bases; bases outside gene matches: 2. This CDR3 is 12 amino acids long. Per the germline V gene, CDR1 is ENHRY and CDR2 is SYGVKD. The CDR3 here is CAISPQGNEQFF. CDR3 nucleotides: TGTGCCATCAGTCCACAGGGGAATGAGCAGTTCTTC.

Details on this clonotype: With a much larger clone just one base away, this may be a read error. This sequence joins TRBV4-1 and TRBJ2-4, with D hard to call. The V gene's germline CDR1 is MGHRA and CDR2 YSYEKL. V dropped 1 base and J dropped 0 bases, with 10 bases sitting between them. CDR3 length equals 16 residues. CDR3 sequence reads: CASSQGGTGAKNIQYF. The CDR3 DNA is TGCGCCAGCAGCCAAGGAGGAACGGGAGCCAAAAACATTCAGTACTTC.

This clonotype was recorded many times. The chain joins TRBV4-2 to TRBJ2-3, with 7 bases aligning to TRBD2. V lost 0 bases, J lost 5 bases, and 5 bases stayed unmatched. This CDR3 comprises 15 residues. The germline CDR1 and CDR2 sequences are LGHNA and YNFKEQ. The CDR3 spells CASSQDERGLDTQYF. Written as DNA, the CDR3 is TGTGCCAGCAGCCAAGATGAGCGGGGATTAGATACGCAGTATTTT.

As to this clonotype: A junction boundary mismatches the germline segment, possibly from a read error. The chain has TRBV4-1 and TRBJ1-5; no clear D. The CDR3 totals 15 residues. CDR1 is MGHRA, CDR2 YSYEKL, per germline. The CDR3 protein is CTSSPHGNNNQPQHF. CDR3 nucleotides: TGCACCAGCAGCCCTCATGGGAATAACAATCAGCCCCAGCATTTT.

This clonotype has ten or more counts. The chain combines TRBV28 with TRBJ2-5; D not resolved. The CDR3 runs 12 residues. CDR1 is MDHEN, CDR2 SYDVKM, per germline. Trimming stripped 3 bases from V and 4 bases from J, with 6 bases between. CDR3 nucleotides: TGTGCCAGCAGTTTGCCGAGAGAGACCCAGTACTTC. It yields the protein CASSLPRETQYF.

This clonotype was seen repeatedly, ten times or more. The chain has TRBV6-2 or TRBV6-3 and TRBJ2-6; 9 nucleotides match TRBD1. Germline-derived CDR1 and CDR2 are MNHEY and SVGEGT. This CDR3 has 19 amino acids. V was clipped by 4 bases and J by 2 bases; unmatched bases: 12. The CDR3 is CASSSRTGAVPTGANVLTF. The DNA for the CDR3 is TGTGCCAGCAGTTCGCGGACAGGGGCCGTCCCCACTGGGGCCAACGTCCTGACTTTC.

This clonotype was observed a handful of times. CDR3 DNA sequence: TGTGCCAGCACCCTTACAGGGGTCCCTTACGAGCAGTACTTC. Amino acid sequence: CASTLTGVPYEQYF. The rearrangement joins TRBV11-2 to TRBJ2-7, with 7 bases matching TRBD1. The CDR3 runs 14 residues. V was clipped by 7 bases and J by 4 bases; unmatched bases: 10. Germline loops: CDR1 SGHAT, CDR2 FQNNGV. The entire variable domain, with the rest obtained from reference TRBV11-2 and TRBJ2-7, is as follows: EAGVAQSPRYKIIEKRQSVAFWCNPISGHATLYWYQQILGQGPKLLIQFQNNGVVDDSQLPKDRFSAERLKGVDSTLKIQPAKLEDSAVYLCASTLTGVPYEQYFGPGTRLTVT.

Concerning this clonotype itself: A read error may explain this, as a much larger clone is one base away. The DNA for the CDR3 is TGCGCCAGCAGCCAAGAGACAGGGCCGAACACCGGGGAGCTGTTTTTT. Its protein is CASSQETGPNTGELFF. The chain joins TRBV4-1 to TRBJ2-2, with 7 bases lining up with TRBD1. Unmatched junction bases numbered 1, after V lost 0 bases and J lost 0 bases. Germline CDR1 MGHRA, CDR2 YSYEKL. The CDR3 is made up of 16 amino acids.

This clonotype has just a few counts. J is TRBJ2-4 and V is TRBV12-3 or TRBV12-4; tentative D call: TRBD1 (6 bases). The CDR3 totals 13 residues. The germline V and J ends were trimmed by 7 bases and 9 bases, with 16 bases remaining between them. CDR3 protein: CASTITGLGIQYF. The CDR3 coding sequence is TGTGCCAGCACCATTACAGGGTTAGGCATTCAGTACTTC.

The sample holds many counts of this clonotype. V gene TRBV11-2 combines with J gene TRBJ2-1; D is undetermined. The CDR3 has 15 amino acids. The germline V and J ends were trimmed by 6 bases and 10 bases, with 22 bases remaining between them. Germline CDR1 is SGHAT and CDR2 is FQNNGV. This chain's CDR3 is CASRGQVGGLQEQFF. As DNA, the CDR3 is TGTGCCAGCAGGGGTCAGGTAGGTGGCCTCCAGGAGCAGTTCTTC.

This chain connects TRBV28 to TRBJ2-3, with D maybe TRBD2 (5 bases). V shed 3 bases and J shed 3 bases, with 13 bases lying between them. This CDR3 region has 15 residues. CDR1 is MDHEN, CDR2 SYDVKM, per germline. The chain's CDR3 is CASSFRAGTTDTQYF. The CDR3 DNA is TGTGCCAGCAGTTTTCGGGCGGGCACAACAGATACGCAGTATTTT. Using reference TRBV28 and TRBJ2-3 for the parts outside the CDR3, the full variable domain is DVKVTQSSRYLVKRTGEKVFLECVQDMDHENMFWYRQDPGLGLRLIYFSYDVKMKEKGDIPEGYSVSREKKERFSLILESASTNQTSMYLCASSFRAGTTDTQYFGPGTRLTVL.

In the case of this clonotype: This may stem from a read error, because a much larger clone lies one nucleotide away. The CDR3 loop is CSSSPGIGVGGYTF. The CDR3 DNA sequence: TGCTCCAGCAGCCCCGGGATTGGGGTAGGGGGCTACACCTTC. V and J are TRBV4-1 and TRBJ1-2; D not resolved. This CDR3 region has 14 residues. Germline CDR1 MGHRA, CDR2 YSYEKL.

The table lists this clonotype with a count of one. The CDR3 ends on some other residue instead of the conserved phenylalanine or tryptophan, so this is likely a read error. The chain combines TRBV7-9 with TRBJ2-7, with D possibly TRBD2 on 6 matching bases. Germline CDR1 reads SEHNR; CDR2 reads FQNEAQ (reference sequence). The V gene lost 5 bases and the J gene lost 1 base, with 12 bases spanning the gap. The CDR3 is 14 amino acids. This CDR3 is CASSLRDSSYEQYL. DNA for the CDR3: TGTGCCAGCAGCCTCCGGGACTCATCCTACGAGCAGTACTTA.